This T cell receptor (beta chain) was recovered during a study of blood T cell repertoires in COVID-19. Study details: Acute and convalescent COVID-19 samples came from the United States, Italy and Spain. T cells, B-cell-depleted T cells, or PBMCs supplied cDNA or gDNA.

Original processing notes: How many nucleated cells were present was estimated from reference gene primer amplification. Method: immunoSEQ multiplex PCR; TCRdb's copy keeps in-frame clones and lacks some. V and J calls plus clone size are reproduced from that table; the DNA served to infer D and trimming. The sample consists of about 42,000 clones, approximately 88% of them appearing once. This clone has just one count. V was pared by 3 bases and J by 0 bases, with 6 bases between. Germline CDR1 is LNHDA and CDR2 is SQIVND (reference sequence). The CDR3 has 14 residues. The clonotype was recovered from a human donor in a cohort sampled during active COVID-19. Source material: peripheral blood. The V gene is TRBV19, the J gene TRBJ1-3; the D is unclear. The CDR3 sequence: CASSMALSGNTIYF. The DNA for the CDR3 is TGTGCCAGTAGTATGGCCCTCTCTGGAAACACCATATATTTT.